Included here is one T cell receptor beta chain sequence, with context. The record originates from a study of blood T cell repertoires in COVID-19. Whole-study context: Material from acute and convalescent COVID-19 was sourced from the United States, Italy and Spain. Sources were T cells, B-cell-depleted T cells, or PBMCs; the material itself was cDNA or gDNA.

How the authors handled the data: It was from reference gene primer amplification that nucleated cell counts were estimated. Data came from immunoSEQ multiplex PCR; TCRdb stores just in-frame clones and leaves some out. Clone size and V and J calls were adopted from that table, with D and trimming inferred from the DNA. The table lists approximately 120,000 clones, about 85% of them singletons. Trimming removed 5 bases at V and 0 bases at J, with 13 bases between. CDR1 is LNHDA and CDR2 is SQIVND in the germline V gene (reference sequence). CDR3 length: 15 amino acids. This clonotype was sampled from an elderly man with active or convalescent COVID-19. The specimen sequenced was peripheral blood. The chain has TRBV19 and TRBJ1-1, with D possibly TRBD1 on 6 matching bases. CDR3 region: CASSLTQGVNTEAFF. The CDR3 DNA reads as TGTGCCAGTAGTCTCACACAGGGTGTGAACACTGAAGCTTTCTTT.